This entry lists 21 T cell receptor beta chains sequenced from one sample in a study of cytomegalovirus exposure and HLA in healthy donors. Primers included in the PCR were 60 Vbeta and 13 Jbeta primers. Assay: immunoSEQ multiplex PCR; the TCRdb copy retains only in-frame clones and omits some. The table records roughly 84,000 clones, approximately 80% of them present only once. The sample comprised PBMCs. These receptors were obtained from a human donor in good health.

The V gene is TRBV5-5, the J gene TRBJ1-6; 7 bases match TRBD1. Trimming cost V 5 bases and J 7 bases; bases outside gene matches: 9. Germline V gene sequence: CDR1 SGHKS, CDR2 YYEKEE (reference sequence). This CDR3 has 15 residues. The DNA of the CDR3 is TGTGCCAGCAGTGACCGACAGGGCGGCAATTCACCCCTCCACTTT. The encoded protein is CASSDRQGGNSPLHF.

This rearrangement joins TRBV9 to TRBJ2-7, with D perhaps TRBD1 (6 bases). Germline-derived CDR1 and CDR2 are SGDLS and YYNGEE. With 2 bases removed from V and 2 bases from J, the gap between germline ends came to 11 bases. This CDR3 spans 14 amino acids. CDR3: CASSVRDTAYEQYF. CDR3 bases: TGTGCCAGCAGCGTCCGGGACACAGCCTACGAGCAGTACTTC.

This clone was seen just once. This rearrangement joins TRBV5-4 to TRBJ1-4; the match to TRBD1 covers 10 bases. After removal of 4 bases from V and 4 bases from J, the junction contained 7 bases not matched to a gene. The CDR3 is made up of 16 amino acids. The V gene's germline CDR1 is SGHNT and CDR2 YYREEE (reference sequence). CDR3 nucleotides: TGTGCCAGCAGCGGGGGGACAGGGGAAATTAATGAAAAACTGTTTTTT. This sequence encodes CASSGGTGEINEKLFF.

CDR3 nucleotide sequence: TGTGCCAGCTCACCAGGGCAATCTGAAGCTTTCTTT. It encodes CASSPGQSEAFF. This rearrangement joins TRBV18 to TRBJ1-1, with D unclear. Trimming cost V 2 bases and J 6 bases, with 7 bases left between them. The CDR3 extends over 12 amino acids. Per germline, CDR1 KGHSH and CDR2 LQKENI.

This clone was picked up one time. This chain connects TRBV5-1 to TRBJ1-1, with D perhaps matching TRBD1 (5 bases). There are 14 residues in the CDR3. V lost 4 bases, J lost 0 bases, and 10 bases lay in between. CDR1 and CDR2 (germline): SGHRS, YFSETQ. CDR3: CASSPAGVNTEAFF. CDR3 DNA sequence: TGCGCCAGCAGCCCCGCGGGGGTGAACACTGAAGCTTTCTTT. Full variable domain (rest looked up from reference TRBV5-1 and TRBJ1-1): KAGVTQTPRYLIKTRGQQVTLSCSPISGHRSVSWYQQTPGQGLQFLFEYFSETQRNKGNFPGRFSGRQFSNSRSEMNVSTLELGDSALYLCASSPAGVNTEAFFGQGTRLTVV.

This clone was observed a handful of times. The CDR3 nucleotides are TGTGCCTGGAGTTTTGTGCGGGTGGAGGCTTTCTTT. Translated, it gives CAWSFVRVEAFF. The chain is built from TRBV30 and TRBJ1-1, with unresolved D. Germline lookup yields CDR1 GTSNPN and CDR2 SVGIG (reference sequence). The CDR3 totals 12 residues. The V end lost 2 bases, the J end lost 11 bases, and 15 bases lay between the germline ends.

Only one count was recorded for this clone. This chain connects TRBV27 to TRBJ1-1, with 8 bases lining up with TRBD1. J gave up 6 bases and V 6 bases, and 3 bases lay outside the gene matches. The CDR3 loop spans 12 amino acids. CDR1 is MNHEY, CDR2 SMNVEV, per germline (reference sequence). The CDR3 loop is CASRSGGSEAFF. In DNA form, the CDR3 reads TGTGCCAGCAGGTCAGGGGGCTCTGAAGCTTTCTTT.

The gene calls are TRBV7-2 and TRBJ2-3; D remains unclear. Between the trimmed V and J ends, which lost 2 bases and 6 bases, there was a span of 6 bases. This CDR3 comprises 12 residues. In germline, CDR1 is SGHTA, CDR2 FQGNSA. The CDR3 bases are TGTGCCAGCAGCTTACCCTCGGATACGCAGTATTTT. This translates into CASSLPSDTQYF.

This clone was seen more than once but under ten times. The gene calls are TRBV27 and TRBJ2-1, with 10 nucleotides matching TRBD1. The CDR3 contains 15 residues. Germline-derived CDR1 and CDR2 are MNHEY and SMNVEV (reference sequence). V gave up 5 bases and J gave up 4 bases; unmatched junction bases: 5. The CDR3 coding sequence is TGTGCCAGCAGTCCGGGACAGGGGACATACAATGAGCAGTTCTTC. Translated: CASSPGQGTYNEQFF.

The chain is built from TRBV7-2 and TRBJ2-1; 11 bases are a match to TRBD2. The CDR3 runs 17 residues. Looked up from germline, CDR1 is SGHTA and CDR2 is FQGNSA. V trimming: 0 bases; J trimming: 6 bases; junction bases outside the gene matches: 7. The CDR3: CASSLARDSGGANEQFF. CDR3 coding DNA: TGTGCCAGCAGCTTAGCGCGGGATAGCGGGGGGGCCAATGAGCAGTTCTTC.

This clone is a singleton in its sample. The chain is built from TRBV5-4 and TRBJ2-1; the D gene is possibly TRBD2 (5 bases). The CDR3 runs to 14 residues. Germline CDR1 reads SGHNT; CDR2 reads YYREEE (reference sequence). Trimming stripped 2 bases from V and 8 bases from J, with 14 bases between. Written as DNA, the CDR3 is TGTGCCAGCAGCTTAGGGCTAGCTGGTTATGAGCAGTTCTTC. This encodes CASSLGLAGYEQFF.

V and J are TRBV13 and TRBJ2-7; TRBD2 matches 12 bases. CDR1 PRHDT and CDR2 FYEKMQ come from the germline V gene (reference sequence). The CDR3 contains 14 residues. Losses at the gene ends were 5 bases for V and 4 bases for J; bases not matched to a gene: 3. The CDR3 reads CASSPSGGAYEQYF. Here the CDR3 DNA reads TGTGCCAGCAGCCCTAGCGGGGGGGCTTACGAGCAGTACTTC.

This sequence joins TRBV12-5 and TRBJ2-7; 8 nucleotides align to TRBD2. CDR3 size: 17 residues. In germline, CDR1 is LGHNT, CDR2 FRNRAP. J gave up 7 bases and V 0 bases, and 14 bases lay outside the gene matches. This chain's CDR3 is CASGLVPSGGEAGEQYF. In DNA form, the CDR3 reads TGTGCTAGTGGTTTGGTACCCTCCGGGGGGGAAGCAGGGGAGCAGTACTTC.

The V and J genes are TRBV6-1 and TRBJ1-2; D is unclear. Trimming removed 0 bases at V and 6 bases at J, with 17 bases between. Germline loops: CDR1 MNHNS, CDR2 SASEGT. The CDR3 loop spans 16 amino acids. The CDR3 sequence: CASSEATLVGVNGYTF. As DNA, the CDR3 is TGTGCCAGCAGTGAAGCTACCCTGGTGGGCGTAAATGGCTACACCTTC.

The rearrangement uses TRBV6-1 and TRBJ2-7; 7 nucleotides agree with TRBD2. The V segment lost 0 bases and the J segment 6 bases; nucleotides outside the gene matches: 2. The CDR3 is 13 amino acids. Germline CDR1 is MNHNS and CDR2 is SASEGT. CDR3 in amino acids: CASSEAVAGEQYF. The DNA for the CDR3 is TGTGCCAGCAGTGAAGCGGTAGCGGGCGAGCAGTACTTC.

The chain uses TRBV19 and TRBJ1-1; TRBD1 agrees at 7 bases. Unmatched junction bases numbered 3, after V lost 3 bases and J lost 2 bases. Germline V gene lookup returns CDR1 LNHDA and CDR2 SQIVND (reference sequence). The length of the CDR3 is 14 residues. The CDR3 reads CASSIAGGNTEAFF. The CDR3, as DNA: TGTGCCAGTAGTATCGCAGGGGGTAACACTGAAGCTTTCTTT.

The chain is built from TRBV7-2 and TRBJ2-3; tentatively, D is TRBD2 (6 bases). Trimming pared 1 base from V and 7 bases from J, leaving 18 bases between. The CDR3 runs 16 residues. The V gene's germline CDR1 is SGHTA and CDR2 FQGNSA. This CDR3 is CASSLGGVGSVNTQYF. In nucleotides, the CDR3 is TGTGCCAGCAGCTTAGGGGGGGTGGGGAGTGTGAATACGCAGTATTTT.

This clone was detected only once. CDR3: CASSPKPGTGREYEQYF. CDR3 coding DNA: TGTGCCAGCAGCCCCAAACCCGGGACAGGGAGGGAGTACGAGCAGTACTTC. The V and J genes are TRBV11-2 and TRBJ2-7; 9 nucleotides line up with TRBD1. V trimming: 5 bases; J trimming: 4 bases; junction bases outside the gene matches: 15. The CDR3 consists of 17 residues. CDR1 SGHAT and CDR2 FQNNGV come from the germline V gene. Complete variable domain (other parts from reference TRBV11-2 and TRBJ2-7): EAGVAQSPRYKIIEKRQSVAFWCNPISGHATLYWYQQILGQGPKLLIQFQNNGVVDDSQLPKDRFSAERLKGVDSTLKIQPAKLEDSAVYLCASSPKPGTGREYEQYFGPGTRLTVT.

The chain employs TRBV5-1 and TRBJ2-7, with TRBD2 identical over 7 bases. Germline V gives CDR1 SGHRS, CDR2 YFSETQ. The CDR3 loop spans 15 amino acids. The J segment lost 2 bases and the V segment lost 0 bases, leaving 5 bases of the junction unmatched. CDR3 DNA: TGCGCCAGCAGCTTGGTGGCTAGCGGTCCCTACGAGCAGTACTTC. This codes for CASSLVASGPYEQYF.

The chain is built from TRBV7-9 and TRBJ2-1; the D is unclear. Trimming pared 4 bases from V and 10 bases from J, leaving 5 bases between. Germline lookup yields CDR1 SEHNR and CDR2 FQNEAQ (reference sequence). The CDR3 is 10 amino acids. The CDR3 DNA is TGTGCCAGCAGCTCGCGGGAGCAGTTCTTC. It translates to CASSSREQFF. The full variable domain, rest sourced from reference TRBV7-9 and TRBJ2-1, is DTGVSQNPRHKITKRGQNVTFRCDPISEHNRLYWYRQTLGQGPEFLTYFQNEAQLEKSRLLSDRFSAERPKGSFSTLEIQRTEQGDSAMYLCASSSREQFFGPGTRLTVL.

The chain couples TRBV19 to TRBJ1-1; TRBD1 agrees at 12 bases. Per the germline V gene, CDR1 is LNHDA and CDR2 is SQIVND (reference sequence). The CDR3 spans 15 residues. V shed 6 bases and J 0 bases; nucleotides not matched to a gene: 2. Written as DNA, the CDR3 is TGTGCCAGTAGCTGGGACAGGGGGCTGAACACTGAAGCTTTCTTT. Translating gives CASSWDRGLNTEAFF.